This T cell receptor (beta chain) was profiled in a study of shared clonotypes between healthy human individuals. Findings of the study overall: The study drew on few donors, limiting represented genetic and exposure-history diversity. Clonotypes shared by all four donors outscored non-shared clonotypes in generation probability.

The CDR3 has 16 residues. The germline gives CDR1 MNHNY, CDR2 SVGAGI (reference sequence). V was cut by 0 bases and J by 3 bases, with 15 bases left in between. Concerning this clone itself: Its target is not known.

Samples underwent the assay at deep level. The DNA input per sorted-subset replicate PCR was about 180 ng, corresponding to some 30,000 T cell genomes. TCRdb keeps only in-frame clones here, not all; method: immunoSEQ multiplex PCR. Found here are under 2.5 million clones, 80% to 95% of them singletons; the top ten hold more than 0.35%. This sequence was found in a man between 18 and 29 years old in good health. Some clones in this sample may be carry-over from other donors' samples. The material sequenced was naive CD4+ T cells from PBMCs. The subset was: CD45RA+ positively selected. The rearrangement links TRBV6-6 to TRBJ2-7; possible D gene TRBD1, 6 bases. The CDR3 spells CASSYSFQGWNYEQYF. Here the CDR3 DNA reads TGTGCCAGCAGTTACTCGTTTCAGGGGTGGAACTACGAGCAGTACTTC.